The T cell receptor beta chain under discussion was sequenced for a study of blood T cell repertoires in COVID-19. At the level of the study: Sites across the United States, Italy and Spain contributed samples from acute and convalescent COVID-19.

Per the original data handling: Estimated nucleated cell counts came from reference gene primer amplification. Data came from immunoSEQ multiplex PCR; TCRdb stores just in-frame clones and leaves some out. The V and J calls and clone size are taken from that table; D and trimming were inferred from the DNA. The sample carries 270,000 or so clones, under 90% recorded once. The sequence derives from a human donor in a cohort sampled during active COVID-19. Sequenced input: peripheral blood.

The CDR3 protein is CASSTGAEAFF. The CDR3, as DNA: TGTGCCAGCAGTACCGGGGCTGAAGCTTTCTTT. The chain employs TRBV2 and TRBJ1-1; D remains ambiguous. Germline V gives CDR1 SNHLY, CDR2 FYNNEI. This CDR3 contains 11 residues. Deletions cut 5 bases from V and 6 bases from J, with 7 bases between. Full variable domain (rest looked up from reference TRBV2 and TRBJ1-1): EPEVTQTPSHQVTQMGQEVILRCVPISNHLYFYWYRQILGQKVEFLVSFYNNEISEKSEIFDDQFSVERPDGSNFTLKIRSTKLEDSAMYFCASSTGAEAFFGQGTRLTVV.